Detailed here is one TCR beta chain. Clones were sequenced by immunoSEQ multiplex PCR, and TCRdb holds only the in-frame ones, with some missing. Altogether around 100,000 clones are present, roughly 88% being singletons, with the ten largest covering about a fifth. This sample was included in a study of T cell responses to AZD1222 COVID-19 vaccine. The TCR was taken from an adult in good health. Sequences were derived from peripheral blood, sampled on day 0 of AZD1222 vaccination.

The CDR3 nucleotides are TGTGCCAGCAGCCCCAGCTTAAATGAAAATACGCAGTATTTT. It codes for CASSPSLNENTQYF. The chain combines TRBV7-9 with TRBJ2-3; D uncertain. CDR3 length equals 14 residues. Trimming removed 5 bases from V and 7 bases from J, with 16 bases in between. Per the germline V gene, CDR1 is SEHNR and CDR2 is FQNEAQ (reference sequence).